This T cell receptor (beta chain) derives from a study of T cells in women clearing cervical HPV infection. A word on this clone: Antigen unknown. The sequenced fragment ends 3 residues before the CDR3 boundary, so the rest is inferred from the germline J gene.

Genomic DNA, averaging about 1,200 ng per sample, yielded TCR beta CDR3 via immunoSEQ. Sequenced by immunoSEQ multiplex PCR; TCRdb stores in-frame clones only, minus some. The sample totals over 15,000 clones. Whole-study results and caveats: Associations may precede or follow infection; HPV-specific or memory T cells were not isolated.

CDR1 and CDR2 (germline): SSHAT, FNYEAQ (reference sequence). Trimming removed 5 bases from V and 7 bases from J; junction bases left unmatched: 9. This CDR3 is built from 15 residues. The clonotype comes from a woman between 18 and 70 years old with a cervical HPV16 infection that either progressed to CIN3+ or cleared (not recorded which). J is TRBJ2-1 and V is TRBV7-7; 9 bases are a match to TRBD1. Sequencing used blood buffy coat. CDR3 DNA, as far as it was read: TGTGCCAGCAGCAAAAGACAGGGGGAAAATAATGAG. It translates to CASSKRQGENNE. The CDR3, in full, reads CASSKRQGENNEQFF.